Shown below are 21 T cell receptor beta chains from a single sample sequenced in a study of early T cells in non-severe SARS-CoV-2 infection. TCRdb itself ran the 5' RACE reads through MiXCR, one entry per CDR3 protein. Among approximately 100,000 distinct CDR3 sequences listed, more than 9.5% were seen once. The sample taken for sequencing was whole blood. These receptors were obtained from an adult who was a healthcare worker with PCR-confirmed SARS-CoV-2 infection or an uninfected control (not recorded which).

This clonotype showed up many times. The chain uses TRBV27 and TRBJ2-5; the D is unclear. Per the germline V gene, CDR1 is MNHEY and CDR2 is SMNVEV (reference sequence). The CDR3 runs to 13 residues. V gave up 1 base and J gave up 3 bases, with 6 bases separating them. In nucleotides, the CDR3 is TGTGCCAGCAGTTTATGGGTCGAAGAGACCCAGTACTTC. It encodes CASSLWVEETQYF.

Of note for this clonotype: This may be a read error: a much more frequent sequence differs by one nucleotide. The chain carries TRBV2 and TRBJ2-7, with 9 bases that match TRBD1. Germline assignment: CDR1 SNHLY and CDR2 FYNNEI. Trimming at V came to 6 bases and at J to 1 base, leaving 4 bases not matched to a gene. CDR3 length: 14 amino acids. The CDR3: CASRTGTGSYEQYF. CDR3 sequence (DNA): TGTGCCAGCAGAACCGGGACAGGGTCCTACGAGCAGTACTTC.

This clonotype has ten or more counts. The chain couples TRBV20-1 to TRBJ1-5; D gene unclear. The germline V gene encodes CDR1 DFQATT and CDR2 SNEGSKA (reference sequence). The CDR3 is made up of 15 amino acids. V was clipped by 1 base and J by 2 bases, with 12 bases between them. Written as DNA, the CDR3 is TGCAGTGCTAGAGCAATAGGGCAGGGCAATCAGCCCCAGCATTTT. It encodes CSARAIGQGNQPQHF.

The sample holds many counts of this clonotype. The chain has TRBV7-6 and TRBJ1-1; unclear D gene. The CDR3 spans 13 residues. Trimming removed 5 bases at V and 3 bases at J, with 10 bases between. Germline CDR1 reads SGHVS; CDR2 reads FNYEAQ. CDR3 nucleotides: TGTGCCAGCAGCGCAGCCGCGGACACTGAAGCTTTCTTT. Its translation: CASSAAADTEAFF.

V usage is TRBV11-2 and J usage is TRBJ2-7, with D unresolved. Germline CDR1 is SGHAT and CDR2 is FQNNGV. This CDR3 is built from 15 residues. V lost 1 base, J lost 3 bases, and 13 bases lay in between. The CDR3 DNA reads as TGTGCCAGCAGCTTAGCGGCTTTCTCCCGCTACGAGCAGTACTTC. It is translated as CASSLAAFSRYEQYF.

This clonotype came up a few times. CDR3 amino acids: CSAIGGTPYGYTF. CDR3 in DNA: TGCAGTGCTATCGGGGGCACCCCCTATGGCTACACCTTC. This chain links TRBV20-1 with TRBJ1-2; D is possibly TRBD1 (6 bases). The CDR3 has 13 amino acids. Germline CDR1 reads DFQATT; CDR2 reads SNEGSKA (reference sequence). The V gene lost 4 bases and the J gene lost 4 bases, with 13 bases spanning the gap.

This clonotype has a count of ten or more. The rearrangement joins TRBV28 to TRBJ2-7; D possibly uses TRBD1 or TRBD2 (5 bases each). This CDR3 is built from 16 residues. Germline lookup yields CDR1 MDHEN and CDR2 SYDVKM. Trimming stripped 4 bases from V and 0 bases from J, with 16 bases between. In DNA form, the CDR3 reads TGTGCCAGCAGTTACCCCTTCGGGGACGGCTCCTACGAGCAGTACTTC. It specifies CASSYPFGDGSYEQYF.

The J gene is TRBJ2-1, the V gene TRBV6-5; 10 nucleotides agree with TRBD2. The CDR3 runs 16 residues. Germline lookup yields CDR1 MNHEY and CDR2 SVGAGI. Trimming removed 6 bases from V and 6 bases from J; junction bases left unmatched: 11. The CDR3 region is CASSRNPLAGANEQFF. The CDR3, as DNA: TGTGCCAGCAGCCGAAACCCCCTAGCGGGAGCCAATGAGCAGTTCTTC.

This clonotype was found many times. The chain has TRBV24-1 and TRBJ2-2; TRBD2 is a possible D gene (5 bases). In germline, CDR1 is KGHDR, CDR2 SFDVKD. V was trimmed by 3 bases and J by 4 bases, leaving 5 bases between them. The CDR3 totals 13 residues. The CDR3 loop is CATSDGSTGELFF. CDR3 sequence (DNA): TGTGCCACCAGTGATGGGAGCACCGGGGAGCTGTTTTTT.

This clonotype was counted ten times or more. The chain combines TRBV2 with TRBJ2-7, with D maybe TRBD2 (5 bases). The germline CDR1 and CDR2 sequences are SNHLY and FYNNEI. This CDR3 comprises 15 residues. The germline V and J ends were trimmed by 4 bases and 0 bases, with 13 bases remaining between them. CDR3 coding DNA: TGTGCCAGCAGTGCCTTTGACGGGAACTCCTACGAGCAGTACTTC. This gives the protein CASSAFDGNSYEQYF.

This clonotype was observed a handful of times. This chain's CDR3 is CASSLSPSPSGGSETQYF. In DNA form, the CDR3 reads TGTGCCAGCAGTTTGAGCCCTTCTCCTAGCGGGGGGTCAGAGACCCAGTACTTC. This chain uses TRBV27 with TRBJ2-5; TRBD2 agrees at 11 bases. This CDR3 has 18 residues. V shed 3 bases, J shed 4 bases, and the junction held 13 bases outside the gene matches. Per germline, CDR1 MNHEY and CDR2 SMNVEV (reference sequence).

V gene TRBV5-1 combines with J gene TRBJ1-1; 9 bases are shared with TRBD1. The junction had 1 base not matched to a gene; V was cut back by 3 bases and J by 1 base. The CDR3 is 14 amino acids. Germline V gene sequence: CDR1 SGHRS, CDR2 YFSETQ. CDR3 sequence: CASSSQGANTEAFF. The CDR3 coding sequence is TGCGCCAGCAGCTCACAGGGGGCGAACACTGAAGCTTTCTTT.

This chain uses TRBV7-9 with TRBJ2-7; a weak D match, TRBD2 (5 bases). CDR3 size: 12 residues. The V gene's germline CDR1 is SEHNR and CDR2 FQNEAQ (reference sequence). V lost 5 bases and J 6 bases, leaving 11 bases between the germline ends. The CDR3 DNA is TGTGCCAGCAGCATTGAGGGAAGCGAGCAGTACTTC. This encodes CASSIEGSEQYF.

This clonotype was counted between two and nine times. The V gene is TRBV5-6, the J gene TRBJ1-6, with D hard to call. The V end was cut by 4 bases, the J end by 3 bases, with 8 bases between. The CDR3 is 14 amino acids. CDR1 is SGHDT and CDR2 is YYEEEE in the germline V gene. CDR3 sequence (DNA): TGTGCCAGCAGCAGGACGGACTATAATTCACCCCTCCACTTT. Translating gives CASSRTDYNSPLHF.

The J gene is TRBJ2-3, the V gene TRBV9, with D perhaps being TRBD1 or TRBD2 (5 bases each). This CDR3 is built from 15 residues. Germline V gene lookup returns CDR1 SGDLS and CDR2 YYNGEE. Trimming shortened V by 2 bases and J by 5 bases, and 15 bases separated the two germline ends. CDR3 bases: TGTGCCAGCAGCGTTCCCACTAGTGGGGGAGATACGCAGTATTTT. Its protein is CASSVPTSGGDTQYF.

V usage is TRBV5-1 and J usage is TRBJ2-5; no clear D. The CDR3 spans 13 residues. Per the germline V gene, CDR1 is SGHRS and CDR2 is YFSETQ. Trimming took off 0 bases at V and 4 bases at J, with 7 bases between the two ends. CDR3 nucleotides: TGCGCCAGCAGCTTGGAGCGACTAGAGACCCAGTACTTC. Protein sequence: CASSLERLETQYF.

This clonotype was observed many times. The J gene is TRBJ2-5, the V gene TRBV5-4, with 10 bases that match TRBD1. CDR1 is SGHNT and CDR2 is YYREEE in the germline V gene (reference sequence). V lost 2 bases and J lost 5; bases outside the gene matches: 3. This CDR3 contains 14 residues. Here the CDR3 DNA reads TGTGCCAGCAGCTTTCCGGACAGGGGGGAGACCCAGTACTTC. Translation: CASSFPDRGETQYF.

This clonotype was observed a few times. The chain uses TRBV6-1 and TRBJ2-1; 14 positions agree with TRBD2. Germline trimming cut 7 bases from V and 15 bases from J; bases unmatched to any gene: 14. CDR3 length: 15 residues. CDR1 and CDR2 (germline): MNHNS, SASEGT. The CDR3 region is CASTPKGTSGSERFF. The CDR3 bases are TGTGCCAGCACTCCTAAGGGGACTAGCGGGAGTGAGAGGTTCTTC.

This clonotype was counted many times. In DNA, the CDR3 is TGCAGTGCTAGAGATCTAGCGGGAATTCTCACAGATACGCAGTATTTT. Translated, it gives CSARDLAGILTDTQYF. The rearrangement joins TRBV20-1 to TRBJ2-3, with TRBD2 matching 9 bases. This CDR3 has 16 residues. Germline CDR1 reads DFQATT; CDR2 reads SNEGSKA (reference sequence). V trimming: 0 bases; J trimming: 2 bases; junction bases outside the gene matches: 6.

V usage is TRBV29-1 and J usage is TRBJ2-3, with D hard to call. Germline assignment: CDR1 SQVTM and CDR2 ANQGSEA. The germline V and J ends were trimmed by 4 bases and 2 bases, with 10 bases remaining between them. There are 13 residues in the CDR3. CDR3 nucleotide sequence: TGCAGCGTTGCAGGAACTTCCACAGATACGCAGTATTTT. Protein sequence: CSVAGTSTDTQYF.

A few counts support this clonotype. This rearrangement joins TRBV18 to TRBJ2-1, with a possible D match to TRBD1 (5 bases). Between the trimmed V and J ends, which lost 3 bases and 1 base, there was a span of 7 bases. Germline V gene lookup returns CDR1 KGHSH and CDR2 LQKENI. There are 14 residues in the CDR3. The CDR3 sequence is CASSPGQSYNEQFF. Here the CDR3 DNA reads TGTGCCAGCTCACCGGGGCAGTCCTACAATGAGCAGTTCTTC.